What follows are 22 T cell receptor beta chains derived from one specimen sequenced in a study of post-analysis software for immune sequencing data. General study points: A few TRBV segments, TRBV5-6, TRBV5-1 and TRBV20-1 among them, were found more frequent in patients than controls.

Researchers reported that TCR beta cDNA libraries carried unique molecular identifiers. TCRdb recomputed calls from the PCR reads with MiXCR, one row per CDR3 protein. The sample comprises 650,000 to 900,000 distinct CDR3 sequences, around 42% of which are singletons, and roughly 4.9% rests with the top ten. Antigen specificity for these receptors is unknown. The specimen sequenced was blood. The receptors were sampled from a girl aged 10 to 17 with multiple sclerosis.

The rearrangement links TRBV20-1 to TRBJ2-5; 7 positions agree with TRBD2. The germline V gene has CDR1 DFQATT and CDR2 SNEGSKA (reference sequence). The CDR3 sequence is 14 residues long. Trimming removed 7 bases from V and 4 bases from J; junction bases left unmatched: 12. In DNA, the CDR3 is TGCAGTGTACGGGGCGGGAGTTGGGGAGAGACCCAGTACTTC. It encodes CSVRGGSWGETQYF.

The chain has TRBV7-9 and TRBJ2-1; D is undetermined. V lost 4 bases, J lost 12 bases, and 10 bases lay in between. This CDR3 is built from 11 residues. Germline V lookup: CDR1 SEHNR, CDR2 FQNEAQ (reference sequence). CDR3 residues: CASSSPSGQFF. The CDR3 DNA is TGTGCCAGCAGCTCCCCCTCGGGGCAGTTCTTC.

V and J are TRBV29-1 and TRBJ2-7; D perhaps matches TRBD1 (6 bases). Per the germline V gene, CDR1 is SQVTM and CDR2 is ANQGSEA. V was cut by 2 bases and J by 2 bases, with 16 bases left in between. This CDR3 has 15 residues. CDR3 amino acids: CSVEKGDRRPYEQYF. The CDR3 region has the DNA TGCAGCGTTGAAAAAGGAGACAGGAGACCCTACGAGCAGTACTTC.

V is TRBV18 and J is TRBJ1-1; 10 bases agree with TRBD1. This CDR3 is built from 15 residues. Germline V CDR1 and CDR2: KGHSH, LQKENI. The junction had 8 bases not matched to a gene; V was cut back by 5 bases and J by 5 bases. The CDR3 DNA reads TGTGCCAGCTCAGTACTAGGGGACAGGGGAACTGAAGCTTTCTTT. Translated: CASSVLGDRGTEAFF.

The rearrangement joins TRBV6-5 to TRBJ2-7, with 7 bases matching TRBD2. Germline CDR1 is MNHEY and CDR2 is SVGAGI. The CDR3 sequence is 15 residues long. J gave up 4 bases and V 0 bases, and 6 bases lay outside the gene matches. The CDR3: CASSYSVAGTYEQYF. For the CDR3, the DNA is TGTGCCAGCAGTTACTCAGTAGCGGGTACTTACGAGCAGTACTTC.

This clonotype was observed a few times. The chain joins TRBV24-1 to TRBJ2-3; no reliable D call. This CDR3 comprises 12 residues. Trimming removed 7 bases from V and 0 bases from J, with 4 bases in between. The germline gives CDR1 KGHDR, CDR2 SFDVKD. The CDR3 reads CATRDSTDTQYF. DNA for the CDR3: TGTGCCACCAGGGACAGCACAGATACGCAGTATTTT.

The chain joins TRBV6-1 to TRBJ2-3; 7 bases fit TRBD2. CDR1 and CDR2 (germline): MNHNS, SASEGT. The CDR3 covers 18 residues. Trimming removed 4 bases from V and 5 bases from J; junction bases left unmatched: 18. The CDR3 region is CASSGILGVAGLQDTQYF. The CDR3 region has the DNA TGTGCCAGCAGTGGGATCCTAGGGGTAGCGGGCCTTCAAGATACGCAGTATTTT.

V gene TRBV7-9 combines with J gene TRBJ2-1; TRBD2 agrees at 9 bases. CDR1 SEHNR and CDR2 FQNEAQ come from the germline V gene (reference sequence). The junction had 14 bases not matched to a gene; V was cut back by 5 bases and J by 0 bases. This CDR3 has 19 residues. The CDR3 DNA reads TGTGCCAGCAGCGGGTATGTGCTAGCGGGACCTAGCTCCTACAATGAGCAGTTCTTC. Its protein is CASSGYVLAGPSSYNEQFF.

This clonotype was counted a few times. This chain links TRBV11-2 with TRBJ1-2; D unclear. The CDR3 has 14 amino acids. Per germline, CDR1 SGHAT and CDR2 FQNNGV. The V end lost 5 bases, the J end lost 4 bases, and 14 bases lay between the germline ends. The CDR3 bases are TGTGCCAGCAGCCCGGAGGTTCCTCCCTATGGCTACACCTTC. Protein product: CASSPEVPPYGYTF.

This clonotype was found a few times. The J gene is TRBJ1-2, the V gene TRBV15; D is undetermined. V lost 0 bases and J lost 0, with 8 bases in between. The CDR3 is 15 residues long. CDR1 LNHNV and CDR2 YYDKDF come from the germline V gene (reference sequence). The CDR3 spells CATSRDSGTNYGYTF. CDR3 bases: TGTGCCACCAGCAGAGATAGCGGGACTAACTATGGCTACACCTTC. The full variable domain, its missing parts supplied by reference TRBV15 and TRBJ1-2, is DAMVIQNPRYQVTQFGKPVTLSCSQTLNHNVMYWYQQKSSQAPKLLFHYYDKDFNNEADTPDNFQSRRPNTSFCFLDIRSPGLGDTAMYLCATSRDSGTNYGYTFGSGTRLTVV.

The chain couples TRBV4-3 to TRBJ1-2; 10 bases align to TRBD1. The CDR3 sequence is 22 residues long. CDR1 is LGHNA and CDR2 is YSLEER in the germline V gene. Trimming cost V 0 bases and J 4 bases; bases outside gene matches: 23. The CDR3 DNA reads as TGCGCCAGCAGCCAAGATGCCCCGACGACCCTCCGGGACAGGGGAGGGCTCTATGGCTACACCTTC. As protein: CASSQDAPTTLRDRGGLYGYTF.

This chain links TRBV20-1 with TRBJ2-1, with TRBD2 matching 12 bases. The CDR3 loop spans 16 amino acids. J gave up 7 bases and V 8 bases, and 15 bases lay outside the gene matches. Per the germline V gene, CDR1 is DFQATT and CDR2 is SNEGSKA (reference sequence). CDR3 region: CSTLLRLAGVGNEQFF. The CDR3 DNA is TGCAGTACTCTTCTCCGACTAGCGGGAGTGGGGAATGAGCAGTTCTTC.

The chain is built from TRBV3-1 and TRBJ2-1, with no clear D. The CDR3 length is 14 residues. V shed 2 bases and J shed 0 bases, with 5 bases lying between them. The V gene's germline CDR1 is LGHDT and CDR2 YNNKEL (reference sequence). The chain's CDR3 is CASSQITSYNEQFF. The DNA of the CDR3 is TGTGCCAGCAGCCAAATAACCTCCTACAATGAGCAGTTCTTC.

This clonotype turned up a few times. In nucleotides, the CDR3 is TGTGCCATCACGTCGGGACCCAATAATTCACCCCTCCACTTT. Its protein is CAITSGPNNSPLHF. The chain links TRBV10-3 to TRBJ1-6, with D tentatively TRBD1 (5 bases). The ends were cut back, 7 bases at V and 5 bases at J, with 12 bases in the middle. The CDR3 extends over 14 amino acids. Germline loops: CDR1 ENHRY, CDR2 SYGVKD.

The chain carries TRBV20-1 and TRBJ2-3, with 7 bases matching TRBD2. The CDR3 has 13 amino acids. Germline lookup yields CDR1 DFQATT and CDR2 SNEGSKA (reference sequence). The ends lost 8 bases at V and 2 bases at J; junction bases unmatched: 7. The CDR3 nucleotides read TGCAGTAAACACCTAGCGGACACAGATACGCAGTATTTT. Residues: CSKHLADTDTQYF.

The rearrangement links TRBV5-1 to TRBJ2-5; possibly TRBD1 for D (5 bases). The V gene's germline CDR1 is SGHRS and CDR2 YFSETQ. CDR3 length: 15 residues. V lost 3 bases and J 5 bases, leaving 17 bases between the germline ends. The CDR3 DNA reads TGCGCCAGCAGCTCAGCCTCGACAGTTAGGGAGACCCAGTACTTC. Its translation is CASSSASTVRETQYF.

The V gene is TRBV7-9, the J gene TRBJ2-1; tentatively, D is TRBD2 (5 bases). V shed 5 bases and J shed 8 bases, with 16 bases lying between them. The CDR3 contains 14 residues. The V gene's germline CDR1 is SEHNR and CDR2 FQNEAQ (reference sequence). The chain's CDR3 is CASSDRSAGHEQFF. The CDR3 nucleotides are TGTGCCAGCAGCGACCGGAGTGCGGGCCATGAGCAGTTCTTC.

The V gene is TRBV15, the J gene TRBJ2-7, with 10 positions matching TRBD2. The CDR3 spans 16 residues. The J segment lost 2 bases and the V segment lost 0 bases, leaving 4 bases of the junction unmatched. The germline V gene encodes CDR1 LNHNV and CDR2 YYDKDF (reference sequence). This chain's CDR3 is CATSRDVLAGAYEQYF. The CDR3 region has the DNA TGTGCCACCAGCAGAGATGTGCTAGCGGGAGCCTACGAGCAGTACTTC.

The gene calls are TRBV12-3 or TRBV12-4 and TRBJ2-5; D might be TRBD2 (5 bases). V lost 2 bases and J 2 bases, leaving 12 bases between the germline ends. The CDR3 runs 15 residues. In nucleotides, the CDR3 is TGTGCCAGCAGTTTATCCTGGGAGATTCAAGAGACCCAGTACTTC. This encodes CASSLSWEIQETQYF.

The rearrangement joins TRBV4-2 to TRBJ2-3; tentative D call: TRBD1 (6 bases). V was pared by 1 base and J by 2 bases, with 22 bases between. This CDR3 is built from 19 residues. The germline CDR1 and CDR2 sequences are LGHNA and YNFKEQ. The CDR3 protein is CASSQGDRPNGANTDTQYF. The CDR3 region has the DNA TGTGCCAGCAGCCAAGGAGACAGGCCAAACGGCGCCAACACAGATACGCAGTATTTT.

The chain combines TRBV15 with TRBJ1-2; tentatively, D is TRBD1 (5 bases). The CDR3 is 17 residues long. Between the trimmed V and J ends, which lost 3 bases and 0 bases, there was a span of 17 bases. Germline values: CDR1 LNHNV, CDR2 YYDKDF (reference sequence). CDR3 residues: CATSSPTAFHANYGYTF. The CDR3 bases are TGTGCCACCAGCAGCCCGACAGCTTTCCACGCTAACTATGGCTACACCTTC. The full variable domain, its missing parts supplied by reference TRBV15 and TRBJ1-2, is DAMVIQNPRYQVTQFGKPVTLSCSQTLNHNVMYWYQQKSSQAPKLLFHYYDKDFNNEADTPDNFQSRRPNTSFCFLDIRSPGLGDTAMYLCATSSPTAFHANYGYTFGSGTRLTVV.

The chain carries TRBV7-9 and TRBJ2-7; 9 nucleotides agree with TRBD2. The germline CDR1 and CDR2 sequences are SEHNR and FQNEAQ (reference sequence). The J segment lost 4 bases and the V segment lost 1 base, leaving 8 bases of the junction unmatched. This CDR3 spans 16 amino acids. The CDR3 coding sequence is TGTGCCAGCAGCTTAGGGACTAGCGATGTAAGGTACGAGCAGTACTTC. It encodes CASSLGTSDVRYEQYF.